Sequencing of this T cell receptor (beta chain) was carried out in a study of blood T cell repertoires in COVID-19 (dated by TCRdb to about 2020). With respect to the entire study: Samples from collaborators originated in the United States, Italy and Spain and spanned both the acute and convalescent phases of COVID-19. The prospective study material was composed of cDNA or gDNA derived from T cells, B-cell-depleted T cells, or PBMCs. Subjects who had been exposed to COVID-19, were actively infected with it, or had recovered from it provided the deeply sampled blood TCRbeta repertoires that made up the dataset. A freely available public database, intended as a resource for researchers studying the immune response to SARS-CoV-2, is where the repertoires were released. The samples were drawn from two sources: the first 160 participants of the ongoing ImmuneRACE study, and 1,000 to 1,500 subjects contributed by 6 global collaborators. Nearly every sample came with metadata listing a de-identified subject ID, COVID-19 status, age in years and sex. Where HLA class I and class II types were available, the types were taken from metadata supplied by the sample provider, not from assay-based typing. Findings and caveats that apply to the study as a whole: The amount of clinical and demographic metadata varied by source and participant and was provided uncurated.

Comments on this clone: Its cognate antigen has yet to be identified. Base qualities were left out, and no much larger clone turns up one base away.

Enrolling through a virtual design, the prospective study's participants ranged in age from about 18 to 89 years and lived across about two dozen United States geographic areas. In the prospective study, cohorts were assigned on the basis of participant-reported clinical history obtained from a screening survey and a study questionnaire. Recovered participants in ImmuneRACE Cohort 3 were defined by two consecutive negative NP/OP PCR tests, clearance by a healthcare professional, or resolution of symptoms. In the prospective study, mobile phlebotomists collected whole blood, serum and a nasopharyngeal or oropharyngeal swab from each participant. Prospective study participants could optionally give additional blood draws and questionnaires over an approximately 2-month period. Before DNA extraction, prospective study blood samples were shipped either frozen or at room temperature. In the germline V gene, CDR1 corresponds to KGHSH and CDR2 to LQKENI. The germline V end is reduced by 5 bases and the J end by 5 bases; junction bases left unmatched: 10. Measured from the cysteine to the phenylalanine, the CDR3 is 15 residues long. The kept DNA is CDR3 alone, 45 bases in frame from the first base.

TCRbeta CDR3 regions were amplified from genomic DNA using the immunoSEQ Assay, a bias-controlled multiplex PCR. On the authors' methods: The number of nucleated cells in each sample was estimated by amplification of reference gene primers within the assay. Sequence reads were collapsed and filtered to measure the absolute abundance of every unique TCRbeta CDR3 rearrangement. For each sample, productive Simpson clonality was calculated by taking the square root of Simpson's diversity index across productive rearrangements. TCRdb took over this immuneACCESS table, retaining in-frame rearrangements with V and J assigned. Such tables are incomplete; in checked studies, under half of the missing clones stem from an unresolved V gene, and the remainder is unexplained. Clone size and the V and J calls come from that table; the DNA yielded D and trimming. This sample lists about 410,000 clones; 80% to 95% were detected once. 0.6% to 0.7% of the sample is taken by the ten largest.

Sequenced: PBMCs or T cells enriched from blood (not recorded which). Recombination joined TRBV18 with TRBJ2-7, with 9 bases matching TRBD1. The TCR sequence derives from a man younger than 35 who had recovered from COVID-19. The nucleotide sequence is given as TGTGCCAGCTCAGAGGAGAGGACAGGGGTCCACGAGCAGTACTTC. It encodes CASSEERTGVHEQYF.